This T cell receptor beta chain was sequenced in a study of blood T cells in healthy people across ages. Study summary: In model experiments, template switching was able to capture about one barcoded beta molecule for every two T cells that were present. General observations from the study: Estimates of diversity drawn from one million T cells were considered underestimates. TCR beta diversity correlated strongly with naive T cell percentage.

Together with a sample-barcoded 5' primer, a J-beta primer mix was included in a second PCR lasting about 6 to 11 cycles. TCRdb reprocessed the 5' RACE reads with MiXCR, giving one entry per CDR3 protein. The sample lists fewer than 2 million distinct CDR3 sequences; roughly two fifths were seen once. This clonotype has a handful of counts. Its antigen is still unknown. Every sample yielded at least 7 million isolated PBMCs. Germline V gene lookup returns CDR1 DFQATT and CDR2 SNEGSKA (reference sequence). There are 14 residues in the CDR3. V shed 5 bases and J 6 bases; nucleotides not matched to a gene: 10.

The sample consisted of blood. The V gene is TRBV20-1, the J gene TRBJ1-5, with TRBD1 identical over 7 bases. This TCR was sampled from a human donor in good health. The CDR3 sequence: CSAGKSGGGQPQHF. DNA of the CDR3: TGCAGTGCTGGGAAATCAGGGGGGGGTCAGCCCCAGCATTTT.